The present T cell receptor beta chain was sequenced within a study of blood T cell repertoires in COVID-19 (dated by TCRdb to 2018 to 2021). Describing the broader study: Collaborator samples came from the United States, Italy and Spain and covered acute and convalescent phases of COVID-19. Deeply sampled blood TCRbeta repertoires from subjects exposed to, actively infected with, or recovered from COVID-19 were included in the dataset. The repertoires were released in a freely available public database meant as a resource for research on the immune response to SARS-CoV-2. Samples were obtained from the ongoing ImmuneRACE study (first 160 participants) and from some 1,200 subjects provided by 6 global collaborators. The sample metadata nearly always contained a de-identified subject ID, COVID-19 status, age in years and sex. The material from the prospective study consisted of cDNA or gDNA derived from T cells, B-cell-depleted T cells, or PBMCs. HLA class I and class II types, where available, came from metadata supplied by the sample provider rather than from assay-based typing.

About this clone: Its antigen remains undetermined. Base quality data are lacking; no much larger clone is found one base away.

Whole blood was collected in K2EDTA tubes by collaborating institutions according to the institutions' own protocols. For TCRbeta analysis, collaborator samples were shipped as frozen whole blood, as isolated PBMCs, or as DNA extracted from either sample type. What the research found in general, with its limitations: How much clinical and demographic metadata was included differed by source and by participant, and the metadata was provided uncurated.

V and J lose 3 bases and 4 bases, and a span of 15 bases separates them. Including the terminal cysteine and phenylalanine, the CDR3 comprises 16 residues. CDR3 DNA is the only sequence kept; it has 48 bases, read in frame from the first base. From a lookup of the germline V gene, CDR1 and CDR2 are SGHAT and FQNNGV. The immunoSEQ Assay, a bias-controlled multiplex PCR, was used to amplify TCRbeta CDR3 regions from genomic DNA. In the source study's methods: The number of nucleated cells in each sample was estimated by amplification of reference gene primers within the assay. To quantify the absolute abundance of each unique TCRbeta CDR3 rearrangement, sequence reads were collapsed and filtered. For each sample, productive Simpson clonality was calculated as the square root of Simpson's diversity index across productive rearrangements. Imported from immuneACCESS, the table was reduced by TCRdb to in-frame sequences with V and J called. These copies leave out some clones; in studies compared against another copy, an unresolved V gene accounts for under half, and the cause of the remainder is not known. For V, J and clone size, that table is used; D and trimming come from the DNA. The sample includes 100,000 or so clones, with 80% to 95% observed a single time. The ten largest clones add up to less than 5% of the sample.

The sequence links TRBV11-2 to TRBJ2-2, with TRBD2 tentatively as D gene (6 bases match). The clonotype was recovered from a woman aged 45-60 years in a cohort sampled during active COVID-19. The sample taken for sequencing was peripheral blood. The nucleotide sequence is given as TGTGCCAGCAGCTTCGAGACTAGTTTTGGCACCGGGGAGCTGTTTTTT. Its translation is CASSFETSFGTGELFF.